This entry lists 25 T cell receptor beta chains sequenced from one sample in a study of cytomegalovirus exposure and HLA in healthy donors. The PCR was carried out with 60 Vbeta primers and 13 Jbeta primers. Measured with immunoSEQ multiplex PCR; TCRdb has only the in-frame clones, and not every one. The sample carries approximately 110,000 clones, approximately 78% recorded once. Sequenced input: PBMCs. These receptors were taken from a woman between 40 and 55 years old in good health and CMV-seropositive.

The V call is TRBV4-3, the J call TRBJ2-5; D might be TRBD1 (5 bases). Germline V gene sequence: CDR1 LGHNA, CDR2 YSLEER. The germline V and J ends were trimmed by 4 bases and 8 bases, with 26 bases remaining between them. The CDR3 sequence is 17 residues long. CDR3 loop: CASSLQGFTVPPETQYF. CDR3 bases: TGCGCCAGCAGCCTTCAGGGTTTCACGGTCCCCCCAGAAACCCAGTACTTC.

The rearrangement links TRBV29-1 to TRBJ1-2; TRBD1 agrees at 11 bases. Looked up from germline, CDR1 is SQVTM and CDR2 is ANQGSEA. The junction had 11 bases not matched to a gene; V was cut back by 1 base and J by 4 bases. This CDR3 comprises 17 residues. The CDR3 spells CSVEVETRTGGIYGYTF. The CDR3 DNA reads TGCAGCGTTGAAGTCGAGACTAGGACAGGGGGCATCTATGGCTACACCTTC.

The chain's CDR3 is CASSQGQLNQAFF. CDR3 in DNA: TGTGCCAGCAGCCAAGGACAGCTCAACCAAGCTTTCTTT. The chain couples TRBV7-2 to TRBJ1-1; possible D gene TRBD1, 6 bases. This CDR3 has 13 amino acids. The ends were cut back, 5 bases at V and 9 bases at J, with 16 bases in the middle. CDR1 SGHTA and CDR2 FQGNSA come from the germline V gene.

This chain joins TRBV10-3 and TRBJ2-2; TRBD1 aligns across 10 bases. The V gene's germline CDR1 is ENHRY and CDR2 SYGVKD. The length of the CDR3 is 15 residues. V lost 8 bases and J lost 3; bases outside the gene matches: 6. CDR3: CAIQSGTGDTGELFF. The CDR3 DNA is TGTGCCATCCAGTCCGGGACAGGGGACACCGGGGAGCTGTTTTTT.

The rearrangement joins TRBV7-2 to TRBJ2-7; tentative D call: TRBD1 (6 bases). The CDR3 totals 14 residues. The V end lost 7 bases, the J end lost 4 bases, and 17 bases lay between the germline ends. CDR1 is SGHTA and CDR2 is FQGNSA in the germline V gene. CDR3 bases: TGTGCCAGCAAACTACAGGGTGTTTTTTACGAGCAGTACTTC. Translation: CASKLQGVFYEQYF.

J is TRBJ1-2 and V is TRBV5-1; 8 bases line up with TRBD1. The V gene end was trimmed by 3 bases and the J gene end by 8 bases; junction bases not matched to a gene: 9. Germline V CDR1 and CDR2: SGHRS, YFSETQ. The CDR3 is made up of 14 amino acids. The CDR3 region is CASSYLQGDGGYTF. DNA for the CDR3: TGCGCCAGCAGCTACTTACAGGGGGACGGCGGCTACACCTTC.

The CDR3 is CASSQEQGTVYGYTF. CDR3 DNA sequence: TGCGCCAGCAGCCAAGAACAGGGGACAGTCTATGGCTACACCTTC. V and J are TRBV4-1 and TRBJ1-2, with 7 positions matching TRBD1. The CDR3 loop spans 15 amino acids. V dropped 0 bases and J dropped 4; count of bases not matched to a gene: 5. Germline V CDR1 and CDR2: MGHRA, YSYEKL.

V gene TRBV5-1 combines with J gene TRBJ1-6, with a possible D match to TRBD1 (5 bases). The V end lost 6 bases, the J end lost 7 bases, and 17 bases lay between the germline ends. The germline V gene encodes CDR1 SGHRS and CDR2 YFSETQ. There are 15 residues in the CDR3. This CDR3 reads CASTSDGGANSPLHF. In DNA, the CDR3 is TGCGCCAGCACCTCAGATGGTGGGGCCAATTCACCCCTCCACTTT. Full variable domain (remainder filled in from reference TRBV5-1 and TRBJ1-6): KAGVTQTPRYLIKTRGQQVTLSCSPISGHRSVSWYQQTPGQGLQFLFEYFSETQRNKGNFPGRFSGRQFSNSRSEMNVSTLELGDSALYLCASTSDGGANSPLHFGNGTRLTVT.

The chain joins TRBV6-5 to TRBJ2-3, with D possibly matching TRBD1 (6 bases). Germline values: CDR1 MNHEY, CDR2 SVGAGI. This CDR3 is built from 15 residues. V shed 2 bases and J shed 3 bases, with 12 bases lying between them. CDR3 amino acids: CASSYLGHRTDTQYF. CDR3 sequence (DNA): TGTGCCAGCAGTTACCTGGGACATAGGACAGATACGCAGTATTTT.

V usage is TRBV7-8 and J usage is TRBJ1-2, with D possibly TRBD1 on 6 matching bases. From germline, CDR1 is SGHVS and CDR2 FQNEAQ. The V end was cut by 2 bases, the J end by 5 bases, with 12 bases between. This CDR3 has 14 residues. The CDR3 is CASSLQPQGYGYTF. The DNA of the CDR3 is TGTGCCAGCAGCTTACAACCCCAGGGGTATGGCTACACCTTC.

There are many counts of this clone. V and J are TRBV6-1 and TRBJ1-5; no reliable D call. V was trimmed by 1 base and J by 0 bases, leaving 4 bases between them. This CDR3 region has 14 residues. The V gene's germline CDR1 is MNHNS and CDR2 SASEGT. Here the CDR3 reads CASSEVYSNQPQHF. CDR3 nucleotides: TGTGCCAGCAGTGAAGTGTATAGCAATCAGCCCCAGCATTTT.

The rearrangement uses TRBV7-5 and TRBJ1-4; the table assigns TRBD1, which was not confirmed against the DNA. TRBV7-5 is designated a pseudogene. The length of the CDR3 is 12 residues. DNA of the CDR3: TGTGCGCCAGGACAGCGCCCTGAAAAACTGTTTTTT. It translates to CAPGQRPEKLFF.

This clone was detected only once. The sample holds other DNA sequences that translate to the same CDR3. CDR3 region: CASSEFFTLRDRSNEQFF. For the CDR3, the DNA is TGTGCCAGCAGTGAATTCTTTACCCTCAGGGATAGGTCTAATGAGCAGTTCTTC. The chain combines TRBV25-1 with TRBJ2-1, with D possibly matching TRBD1 (5 bases). CDR3 size: 18 residues. Looked up from germline, CDR1 is MGHDK and CDR2 is SYGVNS. V lost 1 base, J lost 7 bases, and 23 bases lay in between.

The chain employs TRBV7-8 and TRBJ2-1, with 8 bases that match TRBD1. V gave up 2 bases and J gave up 9 bases; unmatched junction bases: 9. CDR3 length: 15 residues. Germline V gene data show CDR1 as SGHVS and CDR2 as FQNEAQ. For the CDR3, the DNA is TGTGCCAGCAGCTTAAAGGACAGGGTGGAGGGTGAGCAGTTCTTC. It specifies CASSLKDRVEGEQFF.

A few counts support this clone. This chain connects TRBV4-3 to TRBJ2-3; D may be TRBD2 (7 bases). Germline V CDR1 and CDR2: LGHNA, YSLEER. The CDR3 spans 15 residues. V shed 1 base and J shed 2 bases, with 10 bases lying between them. CDR3 nucleotide sequence: TGCGCCAGCAGCCAAGGCGGGGGCATCACAGATACGCAGTATTTT. Protein: CASSQGGGITDTQYF.

CDR3 loop: CASSRGSWSQQETQYF. In nucleotides, the CDR3 is TGTGCCAGCAGCCGGGGTAGTTGGTCTCAGCAAGAGACCCAGTACTTC. This chain joins TRBV7-9 and TRBJ2-5, with TRBD2 as a possible D gene (5 bases). Germline assignment: CDR1 SEHNR and CDR2 FQNEAQ (reference sequence). Between the trimmed V and J ends, which lost 5 bases and 2 bases, there was a span of 18 bases. CDR3 length equals 16 residues.

The V and J genes are TRBV7-6 and TRBJ1-1, with D uncertain. The germline CDR1 and CDR2 sequences are SGHVS and FNYEAQ. V shed 1 base and J shed 4 bases, with 10 bases lying between them. The CDR3 is 14 amino acids. The CDR3 DNA follows: TGTGCCAGCAGCTTAGGACAACTGAGCACTGAAGCTTTCTTT. It specifies CASSLGQLSTEAFF.

This chain uses TRBV4-1 with TRBJ1-4; D remains ambiguous. Per the germline V gene, CDR1 is MGHRA and CDR2 is YSYEKL. CDR3 length equals 15 residues. Trimming removed 2 bases at V and 7 bases at J, with 14 bases between. CDR3 in amino acids: CASSQTDTNFEKLFF. The DNA for the CDR3 is TGCGCCAGCAGCCAAACCGACACAAATTTTGAAAAACTGTTTTTT.

This clone was observed a handful of times. V usage is TRBV6-6 and J usage is TRBJ1-2; no firm D call. Trimming took 7 bases from V and 0 from J, leaving 12 bases between them. The CDR3 has 14 amino acids. CDR1 MNHNY and CDR2 SVGAGI come from the germline V gene (reference sequence). The CDR3 DNA is TGTGCCAGCATTAAAGGAGGAGCTAACTATGGCTACACCTTC. Its translation: CASIKGGANYGYTF.

The chain is built from TRBV15 and TRBJ1-5, with TRBD1 matching 7 bases. V shed 2 bases and J 5 bases; nucleotides not matched to a gene: 6. The length of the CDR3 is 15 residues. CDR1 LNHNV and CDR2 YYDKDF come from the germline V gene (reference sequence). CDR3 nucleotide sequence: TGTGCCACCAGCAGAATGTCAGGGGGGCATCAGCCCCAGCATTTT. Its translation: CATSRMSGGHQPQHF.

The chain uses TRBV7-2 and TRBJ2-3; D may be TRBD1 (5 bases). Trimming removed 3 bases from V and 1 base from J, with 8 bases in between. The CDR3 consists of 14 residues. Looked up from germline, CDR1 is SGHTA and CDR2 is FQGNSA. CDR3 amino acids: CASSLGQGTDTQYF. CDR3 bases: TGTGCCAGCAGCTTGGGGCAGGGCACAGATACGCAGTATTTT.

The V call is TRBV27, the J call TRBJ1-1, with D unresolved. Germline CDR1 MNHEY, CDR2 SMNVEV (reference sequence). The V end was cut by 5 bases, the J end by 1 base, with 8 bases between. This CDR3 spans 13 amino acids. The CDR3 DNA reads as TGTGCCAGCAGTCTAAAATCGAACACTGAAGCTTTCTTT. Residues: CASSLKSNTEAFF.

This sequence joins TRBV5-1 and TRBJ1-2; 8 positions agree with TRBD1. Germline-derived CDR1 and CDR2 are SGHRS and YFSETQ. CDR3 size: 17 residues. V gave up 4 bases and J gave up 2 bases; unmatched junction bases: 13. CDR3: CASSPGTGSWGNYGYTF. The DNA for the CDR3 is TGCGCCAGCAGCCCCGGGACAGGTTCTTGGGGGAACTATGGCTACACCTTC.

The chain combines TRBV18 with TRBJ1-1; D possibly corresponds to TRBD1 (6 bases). The V and J ends lost 3 bases and 0 bases respectively, with 11 bases between them. Germline V lookup: CDR1 KGHSH, CDR2 LQKENI. The CDR3 covers 15 residues. The CDR3 region has the DNA TGTGCCAGCTCACCCCCGACAGGATTGAACACTGAAGCTTTCTTT. Translation: CASSPPTGLNTEAFF.

This clone was observed a handful of times. The rearrangement joins TRBV15 to TRBJ2-5; D not certain. CDR1 and CDR2 (germline): LNHNV, YYDKDF (reference sequence). The V and J ends lost 0 bases and 5 bases respectively, with 4 bases between them. The CDR3 loop spans 12 amino acids. The CDR3 bases are TGTGCCACCAGCAGAGATCGGGAGACCCAGTACTTC. This encodes CATSRDRETQYF.